This T cell receptor (beta chain) was captured in a study of metastatic and nonmetastatic thyroid tumors. Notes on the study in general: Benign nodules were reported to have significantly lower TCR beta diversity than malignant thyroid tumors, in blood and tumor.

Original methodology: Researchers built a distant-metastasis classifier for papillary thyroid cancer that drew on CDR3 differences across clinicopathological groups. MiXCR reprocessed the PCR reads for TCRdb. These V and J calls derive from TCRdb rather than the authors' analysis. Of roughly 42,000 clones in the sample, approximately 17% were seen once. No patient received treatment before thyroid surgery. A note on this clone: Its antigen is not identified. This may come from a read error, since a much larger clone is one base off.

Germline assignment: CDR1 KGHSH and CDR2 LQKENI. The CDR3 spans 17 residues. The V and J ends lost 0 bases and 4 bases, in that order; junction bases with no gene match: 6. Sequenced: tumor tissue. This chain connects TRBV18 to TRBJ2-3; 11 bases agree with TRBD1. The receptor comes from a female donor with papillary thyroid cancer or a benign thyroid nodule (not recorded which). Some clones in this sample may be carry-over from other donors' samples. The DNA of the CDR3 is TGTGCCAGCTCACCACCGAAGGGACAGGGGGGTGCAGATACGCAGTATTTT. It codes for CASSPPKGQGGADTQYF. The full variable domain, with the rest looked up from reference TRBV18 and TRBJ2-3, is NAGVMQNPRHLVRRRGQEARLRCSPMKGHSHVYWYRQLPEEGLKFMVYLQKENIIDESGMPKERFSAEFPKEGPSILRIQQVVRGDSAAYFCASSPPKGQGGADTQYFGPGTRLTVL.